This T cell receptor (beta chain) was recovered during a study of blood T cell repertoires in COVID-19. Study summary: Sites in the United States, Italy and Spain provided acute and convalescent COVID-19 samples. The analysed material was cDNA or gDNA that came from T cells, B-cell-depleted T cells, or PBMCs.

Per the original methods: How many nucleated cells were present was estimated from reference gene primer amplification. Data came from immunoSEQ multiplex PCR; TCRdb stores just in-frame clones and leaves some out. V, J and clone size reflect that table, while D and trimming were determined from the DNA. The table shows 110,000 or so clones, with roughly 85% occurring only once. The germline V gene has CDR1 LNHDA and CDR2 SQIVND (reference sequence). V gave up 7 bases and J gave up 6 bases, with 19 bases separating them. This CDR3 is built from 15 residues. The chain links TRBV19 to TRBJ2-4, with a weak D call TRBD2 (6 bases). The TCR was taken from a human donor in a cohort sampled during active COVID-19. The sequencing input was peripheral blood. Here the CDR3 reads CASTQGGARSNIQYF. CDR3 nucleotides: TGTGCCAGTACCCAAGGCGGGGCCAGGTCAAACATTCAGTACTTC.